The present T cell receptor beta chain was sequenced within a study of T cell clones after liver transplantation. Across the whole study: Without induction therapy, subjects received standard immunosuppression until 12-24 months post-transplant.

Clones were sequenced by immunoSEQ multiplex PCR, and TCRdb holds only the in-frame ones, with some missing. The table has tens of thousands of clones, roughly 71% seen once. The CDR3 extends over 13 amino acids. Trimming cost V 3 bases and J 7 bases, with 13 bases left between them. Germline CDR1 is KGHSH and CDR2 is LQKENI. Sequenced here: CD4+ T cells from blood, sampled at the 22-month timepoint. The chain couples TRBV18 to TRBJ2-7; a possible D gene is TRBD1 (6 bases). This receptor was taken from a human patient who received a liver transplant. Part of the T cells may come from the graft donor. CDR3 bases: TGTGCCAGCTCACCCACAGGGCCTAATGAGCAGTACTTC. Translated: CASSPTGPNEQYF.